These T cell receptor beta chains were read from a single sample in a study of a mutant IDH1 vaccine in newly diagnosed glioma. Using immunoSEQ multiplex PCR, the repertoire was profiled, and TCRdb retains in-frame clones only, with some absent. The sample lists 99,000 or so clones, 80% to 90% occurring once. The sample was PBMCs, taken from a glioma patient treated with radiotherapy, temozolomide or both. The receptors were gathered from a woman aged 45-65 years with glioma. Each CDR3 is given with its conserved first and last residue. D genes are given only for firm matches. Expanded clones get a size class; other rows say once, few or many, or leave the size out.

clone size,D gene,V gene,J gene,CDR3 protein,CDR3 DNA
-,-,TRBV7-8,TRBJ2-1,CASSPGRAGGGYNEQFF,TGTGCCAGCAGCCCGGGGCGAGCGGGTGGGGGGTACAATGAGCAGTTCTTC
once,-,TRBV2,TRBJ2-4,CASSVLAKNIQYF,TGTGCCAGCAGTGTCCTAGCCAAAAACATTCAGTACTTC
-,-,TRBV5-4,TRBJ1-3,CASSLGLFSGNTIYF,TGTGCCAGCAGCCTTGGACTTTTCTCTGGAAACACCATATATTTT
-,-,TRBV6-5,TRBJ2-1,CASSYLAGRSSEQFF,TGTGCCAGCAGTTACCTTGCGGGTAGGTCCAGTGAGCAGTTCTTC
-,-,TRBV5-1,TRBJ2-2,CASSLRTGPGNTGELFF,TGCGCCAGCAGCCTAAGGACTGGGCCGGGAAACACCGGGGAGCTGTTTTTT
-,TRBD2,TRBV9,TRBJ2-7,CASSATSGFSYEQYF,TGTGCCAGCAGCGCGACTAGCGGGTTCTCCTACGAGCAGTACTTC
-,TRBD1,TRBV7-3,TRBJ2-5,CASSRTGQGETQYF,TGTGCCAGCAGCCGGACGGGACAGGGAGAGACCCAGTACTTC
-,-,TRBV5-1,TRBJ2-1,CASSPNGQQAYNEQFF,TGCGCCAGCAGCCCCAACGGACAGCAAGCCTACAATGAGCAGTTCTTC
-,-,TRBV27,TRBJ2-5,CASSLSGLKETQYF,TGTGCCAGCAGTTTATCCGGGCTTAAAGAGACCCAGTACTTC
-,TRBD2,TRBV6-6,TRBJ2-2,CAGREAGELFF,TGTGCCGGGAGGGAGGCCGGGGAGCTGTTTTTT
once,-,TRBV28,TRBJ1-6,CASSLGQYNSPLHF,TGTGCCAGCAGTTTGGGACAATATAATTCACCCCTCCACTTT
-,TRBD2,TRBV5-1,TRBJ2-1,CASSLAMISGSSYNEQFF,TGCGCCAGCAGCTTGGCCATGATCAGCGGGAGCTCCTACAATGAGCAGTTCTTC
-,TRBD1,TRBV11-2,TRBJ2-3,CASSLGQHTDTQYF,TGTGCCAGCAGCTTGGGACAGCACACAGATACGCAGTATTTT
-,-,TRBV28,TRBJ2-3,CASSLVRADTQYF,TGTGCCAGCAGTTTGGTTAGGGCAGATACGCAGTATTTT
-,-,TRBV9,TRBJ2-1,CASSARVLNEQFF,TGTGCCAGCAGCGCCCGGGTCCTCAATGAGCAGTTCTTC
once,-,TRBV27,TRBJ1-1,CASSSRPNTEAFF,TGTGCCAGCAGTTCCAGGCCGAACACTGAAGCTTTCTTT
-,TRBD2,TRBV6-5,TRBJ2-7,CASSLQGTSNEQYF,TGTGCCAGCAGTTTACAAGGGACTAGCAACGAGCAGTACTTC
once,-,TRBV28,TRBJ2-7,CASSLHKREQYF,TGTGCCAGCAGTCTACACAAGAGAGAGCAGTACTTC
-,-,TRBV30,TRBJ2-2,CAWRRQTGTGELFF,TGTGCCTGGAGACGCCAGACTGGCACCGGGGAGCTGTTTTTT
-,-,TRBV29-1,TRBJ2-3,CSVGSRTGTQYF,TGCAGCGTTGGGAGCCGAACCGGTACGCAGTATTTT